This TCR beta chain comes out of a study of T cell responses to AZD1222 COVID-19 vaccine. Findings and limits, study-wide: Spike-spanning, vaccine-associated CD4 TCRs were dominant at 160-218 and 743-854. Following two doses of AZD1222, Spike-specific TCR breadth and depth rose. Nearly half of spike-specific TCRs reportedly go after variant regions that carry no mutations.

A word on this clone: Its antigen is unknown.

This CDR3 comprises 13 residues. The germline gives CDR1 KGHSH, CDR2 LQKENI. Germline trimming cut 6 bases from V and 1 base from J; bases unmatched to any gene: 2. Only in-frame clones appear in the TCRdb table, and some are missing; sequencing was by immunoSEQ multiplex PCR. This sample has around 130,000 clones, with approximately 92% found just once. This clonotype was sampled from an adult in good health. This chain joins TRBV18 and TRBJ2-7; 8 nucleotides align to TRBD2. This material consisted of peripheral blood, taken on day 0 of AZD1222 vaccination. The CDR3 reads CASSRGGSYEQYF. CDR3 DNA sequence: TGTGCCAGCTCTCGGGGGGGATCCTACGAGCAGTACTTC.